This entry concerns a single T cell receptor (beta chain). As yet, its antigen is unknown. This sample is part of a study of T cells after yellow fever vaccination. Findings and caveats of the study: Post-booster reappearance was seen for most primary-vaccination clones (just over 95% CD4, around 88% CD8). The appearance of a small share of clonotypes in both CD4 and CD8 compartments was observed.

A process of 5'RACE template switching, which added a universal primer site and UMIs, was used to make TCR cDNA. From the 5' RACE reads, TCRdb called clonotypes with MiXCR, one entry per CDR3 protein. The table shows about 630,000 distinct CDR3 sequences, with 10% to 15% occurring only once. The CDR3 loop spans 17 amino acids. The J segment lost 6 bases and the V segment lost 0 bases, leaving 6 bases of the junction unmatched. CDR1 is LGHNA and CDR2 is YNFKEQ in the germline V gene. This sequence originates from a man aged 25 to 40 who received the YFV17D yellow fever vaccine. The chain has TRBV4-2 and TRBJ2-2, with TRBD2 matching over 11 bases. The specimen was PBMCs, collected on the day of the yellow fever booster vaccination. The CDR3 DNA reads TGTGCCAGCAGCCAAGAGTTAGTAGCGGGAGGGCCCGGGGAGCTGTTTTTT. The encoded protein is CASSQELVAGGPGELFF.